This is a list of T cell receptor beta chains from one sample in a study of shared clonotypes between healthy human individuals. Data came from immunoSEQ multiplex PCR; TCRdb stores just in-frame clones and leaves some out. The data show roughly 600,000 clones, roughly 98% seen once. Sequencing input: naive CD8+ T cells sorted from blood. The receptors were sampled from a man younger than 40 in good health. CDR3s include the opening cysteine and the closing phenylalanine or tryptophan. A D gene is named only where the DNA matches it firmly. Some rows have no size entry. The others give once, few or many, or a class for an expanded clone.

. | TRBJ2-3 | . | TRBV5-5 | CASSLDREYF | TGTGCCAGCAGCTTGGACAGGGAGTATTTT
. | TRBJ1-1 | . | TRBV19 | CASSMSGNTEAFF | TGTGCCAGTAGTATGAGCGGGAACACTGAAGCTTTCTTT
once | TRBJ2-7 | TRBD1 | TRBV19 | CASTPAGQAYEQYF | TGTGCCAGTACTCCCGCCGGACAGGCCTACGAGCAGTACTTC
. | TRBJ2-3 | TRBD2 | TRBV28 | CASSLRLAGVQTGNTQYF | TGTGCCAGCAGTTTACGACTAGCGGGAGTCCAGACAGGGAATACGCAGTATTTT
. | TRBJ2-7 | . | TRBV7-8 | CASSFRGTYEQYF | TGTGCCAGCAGCTTCCGAGGGACCTACGAGCAGTACTTC
. | TRBJ1-2 | TRBD1 | TRBV28 | CASSHDRAYGYTF | TGTGCCAGCAGTCATGACAGGGCCTATGGCTACACCTTC
. | TRBJ2-7 | . | TRBV10-2 | CASSELSGTYEQYF | TGCGCCAGCAGTGAGTTATCAGGGACCTACGAGCAGTACTTC
. | TRBJ1-5 | TRBD1 | TRBV9 | CASSAGQGGGNQPQHF | TGTGCCAGCAGCGCAGGACAGGGCGGGGGAAATCAGCCCCAGCATTTT
. | TRBJ2-7 | TRBD2 | TRBV27 | CASRISGSPYEQYF | TGTGCCAGCAGGATTAGCGGGAGTCCCTACGAGCAGTACTTC
once | TRBJ2-1 | TRBD1 | TRBV7-9 | CASSYRDRDHDEQFF | TGTGCCAGCAGTTACCGGGACAGGGACCATGATGAGCAGTTCTTC